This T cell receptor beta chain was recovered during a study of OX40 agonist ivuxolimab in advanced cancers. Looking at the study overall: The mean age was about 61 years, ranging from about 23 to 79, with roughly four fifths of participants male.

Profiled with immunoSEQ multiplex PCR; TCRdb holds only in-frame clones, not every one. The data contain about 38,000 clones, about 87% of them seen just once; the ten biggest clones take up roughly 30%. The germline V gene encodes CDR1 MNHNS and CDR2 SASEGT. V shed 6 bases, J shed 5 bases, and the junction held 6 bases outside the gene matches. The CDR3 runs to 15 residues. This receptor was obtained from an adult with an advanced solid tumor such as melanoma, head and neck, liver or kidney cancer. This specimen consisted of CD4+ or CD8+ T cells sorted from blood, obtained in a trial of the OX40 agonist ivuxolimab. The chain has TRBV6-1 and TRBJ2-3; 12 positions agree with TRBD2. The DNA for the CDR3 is TGTGCCAGCAGCCTAGCGGGGGGGCCAAAAGATACGCAGTATTTT. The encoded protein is CASSLAGGPKDTQYF.